A selection of T cell receptor beta chains follows, all from one sample in a study of T cells in Graves' hyperthyroidism and ophthalmopathy. Using its own MiXCR run on the multiplex PCR reads, TCRdb lists one record per CDR3 protein. This sample has around 620,000 distinct CDR3 sequences, with 35% to 55% found just once. Sequenced: peripheral blood or thyroid tissue (not recorded which). The receptors stem from an adult woman with Graves' disease, either hyperthyroidism or ophthalmopathy (not recorded which). The CDR3 runs from the conserved cysteine through the conserved F or W. The D gene is left open where the match is weak. A clone size is listed for some rows: how often the clone was seen (once, few, many), or a class if it is expanded.

D: TRBD1; J: TRBJ1-5; size: -; V: TRBV7-2; CDR3: CASSPLDRGETQHF; DNA: TGTGCCAGCAGCCCTCTGGACAGGGGAGAGACCCAGCATTTT
D: TRBD1; J: TRBJ2-3; size: -; V: TRBV29-1; CDR3: CSVSLTGADTQYF; DNA: TGCAGCGTTAGCCTTACAGGGGCAGATACACAGTATTTT
D: TRBD1; J: TRBJ1-2; size: -; V: TRBV28; CDR3: CASSLGTGSNYGYTF; DNA: TGTGCCAGCAGTTTGGGGACAGGCAGCAACTATGGCTACACCTTC
D: -; J: TRBJ1-1; size: -; V: TRBV25-1; CDR3: CASSEWGRGDTEAFF; DNA: TGTGCCAGCAGTGAGTGGGGGCGAGGGGACACTGAGGCTTTCTTT
D: -; J: TRBJ1-5; size: many; V: TRBV24-1; CDR3: CATSDFWGKAQHF; DNA: TGTGCCACCAGTGATTTCTGGGGAAAGGCCCAGCATTTT
D: -; J: TRBJ2-7; size: many; V: TRBV28; CDR3: CASSLSRYRRYF; DNA: TGTGCCAGCAGTTTATCGAGGTACCGACGGTACTTC
D: TRBD1; J: TRBJ1-6; size: many; V: TRBV6-5; CDR3: CASSLDRDYNSPLHF; DNA: TGTGCCAGCAGTCTGGACAGGGATTATAATTCACCCCTCCACTTT
D: -; J: TRBJ2-6; size: -; V: TRBV7-9; CDR3: CASTPNTGANVLTF; DNA: TGTGCCAGCACCCCCAATACCGGGGCCAACGTCCTGACTTTC
D: -; J: TRBJ2-1; size: -; V: TRBV12-3/TRBV12-4; CDR3: CASSLLSGQQFF; DNA: TGTGCCAGCAGTTTACTTTCGGGCCAGCAGTTCTTC
D: -; J: TRBJ1-1; size: -; V: TRBV29-1; CDR3: CSALGLTEAFF; DNA: TGCAGCGCACTGGGTTTGACTGAAGCTTTCTTT